Detailed here is one T cell receptor (beta chain). This specimen comes from a study of blood T cell repertoires in COVID-19. Overall study: The study drew acute and convalescent COVID-19 samples from the United States, Italy and Spain. Sample material is recorded as cDNA or gDNA derived from T cells, B-cell-depleted T cells, or PBMCs.

Germline V gene sequence: CDR1 SGHTA, CDR2 FQGNSA. The CDR3 runs 15 residues. Trimming removed 2 bases from V and 5 bases from J, with 15 bases in between. Sequencing was performed with immunoSEQ multiplex PCR; in TCRdb, only in-frame clones are kept and a portion is missing. The data contain 250,000 or so clones, approximately 83% of them seen just once; the ten biggest clones take up around 5.2%. The sequence came from a human donor in a cohort sampled during active COVID-19. The source material was peripheral blood. The J gene is TRBJ2-5, the V gene TRBV7-2, with D tentatively TRBD2 (6 bases). Here the CDR3 reads CASSLLEGRWETQYF. The DNA of the CDR3 is TGTGCCAGCAGCTTATTGGAGGGCCGATGGGAGACCCAGTACTTC.